This T cell receptor (beta chain) was found in a study of T-cell reconstitution after alpha-beta-depleted transplantation in children. Using unique molecular identifiers, the investigators prepared the TCRbeta library. TCRdb ran MiXCR on the PCR reads and lists one entry per CDR3 protein. Of about 32,000 distinct CDR3 sequences in the sample, about 7% were seen once. Trimming pared 6 bases from V and 4 bases from J, leaving 14 bases between. Per the germline V gene, CDR1 is SGHAT and CDR2 is FQNNGV. This CDR3 has 14 amino acids. Relative to its sample, this clonotype is medium-sized (0.01 to 0.1%). Its antigen remains unknown. Study results and limitations: It was reported that alpha-beta T cells came from several hundred expanded graft clones (about two months after transplant). Diversity of TCRbeta at day 60 was high in some patients, arising from surviving recipient T cells and thymic progenitors. From newly produced T cells came most of the T-cell counts and diversity one year after transplant.

The chain recombines TRBV11-2 with TRBJ2-3, with TRBD2 as a possible D gene (5 bases). The source was peripheral blood, collected 60 days after TCRalphabeta/CD19-depleted stem cell transplant. This TCR was recovered from a child less than two years old who had a stem cell transplant for acute myeloid leukemia, so the T cells may come from the graft donor. In nucleotides, the CDR3 is TGTGCCAGCAGTCAAAATGCCGGGGCAGATACGCAGTATTTT. This translates into CASSQNAGADTQYF.